This T cell receptor (beta chain) was sequenced in a study of CD8+ T cells in alopecia areata. RNA extraction was followed by reverse transcription into cDNA, which acted as the sequencing template. Profiling relied on immunoSEQ multiplex PCR, and the TCRdb table lists in-frame clones only, not all of them. Of some 19,000 clones listed, 50% to 60% are singletons. Treatment indicated: oral pan-JAK inhibitor, 5-10 mg twice daily. Patients with alopecia areata provided lesional scalp punch biopsies as well as peripheral blood. Looked up from germline, CDR1 is GTSNPN and CDR2 is SVGIG (reference sequence). V shed 1 base, J shed 1 base, and the junction held 6 bases outside the gene matches. The CDR3 is 15 residues long. About this clone: The same CDR3 also results from other DNA sequences found in this sample.

The clonotype was recovered from a human donor with alopecia areata. V gene TRBV30 combines with J gene TRBJ1-1; TRBD1 matches at 7 bases. The sequenced sample was skin, obtained at week 4, from a patient treated with tofacitinib. The chain's CDR3 is CAWSATGRANTEAFF. The CDR3 DNA reads TGTGCCTGGAGTGCGACAGGGCGGGCGAACACTGAAGCTTTCTTT. The complete variable domain, with remaining parts taken from reference TRBV30 and TRBJ1-1, reads SQTIHQWPATLVQPVGSPLSLECTVEGTSNPNLYWYRQAAGRGLQLLFYSVGIGQISSEVPQNLSASRPQDRQFILSSKKLLLSDSGFYLCAWSATGRANTEAFFGQGTRLTVV.